The TCR beta chain under discussion was sequenced for a study of shared clonotypes between healthy human individuals. Study-level points and caveats: What naive subsets generally showed was a larger estimated richness than memory subsets showed.

Naive CD8 cells lacked CD45RO, underwent positive selection for CCR7 and left out terminally differentiated effector memory CD45RA+ cells. The method was immunoSEQ multiplex PCR; TCRdb's version includes in-frame clones alone and lacks a portion of them. The sample lists about 750,000 clones; over 90% were seen once. Points on this clone: Its antigen is unknown.

This clonotype originated in a man under 40 in good health. Sequenced input: naive CD8+ T cells sorted from blood.

For the CDR3, the DNA is TGTGCCAGCAGCTTAATCTCAGGGCGGCTCGAGCAGTACTTC. Translating gives CASSLISGRLEQYF. The chain is built from TRBV11-2 and TRBJ2-7; the D gene is possibly TRBD1 (5 bases). Germline V gene data show CDR1 as SGHAT and CDR2 as FQNNGV. V lost 2 bases, J lost 6 bases, and 14 bases lay in between. The length of the CDR3 is 14 residues.